This TCR beta chain derives from a study of cytomegalovirus exposure and HLA in healthy donors. Background on the study: Across under 450 genotyped donors, approximately 80% landed in the Caucasian-associated ancestry cluster. Study-level points and caveats: Indistinguishability led to the exclusion of some V segments, TRBV6-2 and TRBV6-3 included.

On this clone itself: Its target is not known.

The ends were cut back, 1 base at V and 9 bases at J, with 19 bases in the middle. Germline V gives CDR1 SGHDT, CDR2 YYEEEE. The CDR3 sequence is 15 residues long. Use of 60 Vbeta and 13 Jbeta primers characterized the PCR. Measured with immunoSEQ multiplex PCR; TCRdb has only the in-frame clones, and not every one. The sample holds 90,000 to 120,000 clones; roughly 85% are singletons and the top ten take 2.5% to 3.5%. The sequence was collected from a woman in her 40s in good health and CMV-seronegative. J is TRBJ1-2 and V is TRBV5-6, with D perhaps TRBD1 (5 bases). The sample was PBMCs. The CDR3 spells CASSLYSDVGGRYTF. CDR3 DNA sequence: TGTGCCAGCAGCTTGTATAGCGACGTCGGGGGTCGCTACACCTTC.